A selection of T cell receptor beta chains follows, all from one sample in a study of T cell responses to AZD1222 COVID-19 vaccine. Here immunoSEQ multiplex PCR was the method, and the copy in TCRdb shows in-frame clones only, minus some. The table has 100,000 to 150,000 clones, roughly 93% seen once. The source was peripheral blood, collected 28 days after the second AZD1222 dose. The receptor source for this set is an adult who received the AZD1222 COVID-19 vaccine. Both conserved end residues are part of each CDR3. The D gene is left open where the match is weak. The size field is filled for only some rows; it gives once, few, many or a size class.

j_gene: TRBJ2-7
abundance: -
len: 14
d_gene: TRBD2
v_gene: TRBV9
CDR3nt: TGTGCCAGCAGCGTAGGACTAGCGGGCTACGAGCAGTACTTC
CDR3aa: CASSVGLAGYEQYF

j_gene: TRBJ1-5
abundance: -
len: 13
d_gene: -
v_gene: TRBV30
CDR3nt: TGTGCCTGGAGTGTCGCAGACAATCAGCCCCAGCATTTT
CDR3aa: CAWSVADNQPQHF

j_gene: TRBJ1-3
abundance: -
len: 15
d_gene: -
v_gene: TRBV11-2
CDR3nt: TGTGCCAGCAGCCATCTCCGGCACTCTGGAAACACCATATATTTT
CDR3aa: CASSHLRHSGNTIYF

j_gene: TRBJ1-2
abundance: once
len: 12
d_gene: -
v_gene: TRBV29-1
CDR3nt: TGCAGCCCCGAAAAAACTGCTTATGGCTACACCTTC
CDR3aa: CSPEKTAYGYTF

j_gene: TRBJ2-1
abundance: -
len: 13
d_gene: -
v_gene: TRBV2
CDR3nt: TGTGCCAGCCGGACAGTAATTCGCAATGAGCAGTTCTTC
CDR3aa: CASRTVIRNEQFF

j_gene: TRBJ1-4
abundance: -
len: 14
d_gene: -
v_gene: TRBV5-1
CDR3nt: TGCGCCAGCAGCTTGGTTGCAGGGAATGAAAAACTGTTTTTT
CDR3aa: CASSLVAGNEKLFF

j_gene: TRBJ2-1
abundance: -
len: 15
d_gene: TRBD2
v_gene: TRBV11-2
CDR3nt: TGTGCCAGCAGCCCAGGGACTAGCGTCCTGGGTGAGCAGTTCTTC
CDR3aa: CASSPGTSVLGEQFF

j_gene: TRBJ2-1
abundance: once
len: 12
d_gene: -
v_gene: TRBV10-3
CDR3nt: TGTGCCATCAGCAGAGGAGGCAATGAGCAGTTCTTC
CDR3aa: CAISRGGNEQFF

j_gene: TRBJ2-7
abundance: -
len: 13
d_gene: -
v_gene: TRBV5-4
CDR3nt: TGTGCCAGCAGCTTGGAGGTGACCTACGAGCAGTACTTC
CDR3aa: CASSLEVTYEQYF

j_gene: TRBJ1-2
abundance: -
len: 16
d_gene: -
v_gene: TRBV12-5
CDR3nt: TGTGCTAGTGGTCCCCCGCCTGGGGCTGCTAACTATGGCTACACCTTC
CDR3aa: CASGPPPGAANYGYTF

j_gene: TRBJ1-1
abundance: -
len: 14
d_gene: -
v_gene: TRBV27
CDR3nt: TGTGCCAGCAGTTTACAGGGTATCAACACTGAAGCTTTCTTT
CDR3aa: CASSLQGINTEAFF

j_gene: TRBJ1-2
abundance: -
len: 16
d_gene: -
v_gene: TRBV6-6
CDR3nt: TGTGCCAGCAGTTACTTTGGTGCGGGGACTAACTATGGCTACACCTTC
CDR3aa: CASSYFGAGTNYGYTF

j_gene: TRBJ2-7
abundance: -
len: 14
d_gene: TRBD2
v_gene: TRBV27
CDR3nt: TGTGCCAGCTCCGGGCCGGGAGGGGAATACGAGCAGTACTTC
CDR3aa: CASSGPGGEYEQYF

j_gene: TRBJ2-5
abundance: -
len: 17
d_gene: TRBD2
v_gene: TRBV4-1
CDR3nt: TGCGCCAGCAGCCAAGCCTTAGGTGCGGGAGGGCCGGAGACCCAGTACTTC
CDR3aa: CASSQALGAGGPETQYF

j_gene: TRBJ1-2
abundance: -
len: 15
d_gene: -
v_gene: TRBV28
CDR3nt: TGTGCCAGCAGTTTAAAAAGGACAGCTAACTATGGCTACACCTTC
CDR3aa: CASSLKRTANYGYTF

j_gene: TRBJ1-6
abundance: once
len: 13
d_gene: -
v_gene: TRBV5-8
CDR3nt: TGTGCCAGCAGCTTGTACCTTAATTCACCCCTCCACTTT
CDR3aa: CASSLYLNSPLHF

j_gene: TRBJ2-2
abundance: -
len: 19
d_gene: TRBD2
v_gene: TRBV4-1
CDR3nt: TGCGCCAGCAGCCAAGTTTCCGGAGTAGTAGCGGGGAGCACCGGGGAGCTGTTTTTT
CDR3aa: CASSQVSGVVAGSTGELFF

j_gene: TRBJ1-1
abundance: few
len: 13
d_gene: -
v_gene: TRBV7-3
CDR3nt: TGTGCCAGCAGCTCCCATCTTAACACTGAAGCTTTCTTT
CDR3aa: CASSSHLNTEAFF

j_gene: TRBJ2-7
abundance: -
len: 15
d_gene: -
v_gene: TRBV7-9
CDR3nt: TGTGCCAGCAGCTTATACCCTGGCGGGTCCTACGAGCAGTACTTC
CDR3aa: CASSLYPGGSYEQYF

j_gene: TRBJ2-2
abundance: -
len: 12
d_gene: -
v_gene: TRBV6-5
CDR3nt: TGTGCCAGCAGTTTTCGACCTGGGGAGCTGTTTTTT
CDR3aa: CASSFRPGELFF

j_gene: TRBJ2-3
abundance: once
len: 14
d_gene: TRBD1
v_gene: TRBV30
CDR3nt: TGTGCCTGGAGTACGACAGGGGGCACAGATACGCAGTATTTT
CDR3aa: CAWSTTGGTDTQYF

j_gene: TRBJ2-7
abundance: few
len: 16
d_gene: TRBD1
v_gene: TRBV7-9
CDR3nt: TGTGCCAGCAGCTTAGGAGGGACAGCCGTATCGTACGAGCAGTACTTC
CDR3aa: CASSLGGTAVSYEQYF

j_gene: TRBJ1-6
abundance: -
len: 14
d_gene: -
v_gene: TRBV5-1
CDR3nt: TGCGCCAGCAGCATGGACGGCCATAATTCACCCCTCCACTTT
CDR3aa: CASSMDGHNSPLHF

j_gene: TRBJ2-7
abundance: -
len: 14
d_gene: -
v_gene: TRBV5-6
CDR3nt: TGTGCCAGCAGCTTGCTAGGCGGCGCCTACGAGCAGTACTTC
CDR3aa: CASSLLGGAYEQYF

j_gene: TRBJ1-5
abundance: -
len: 14
d_gene: TRBD1
v_gene: TRBV6-5
CDR3nt: TGTGCCAGCAGAGTTGGACAGGGCGGTCAGCCCCAGCATTTT
CDR3aa: CASRVGQGGQPQHF

j_gene: TRBJ2-1
abundance: -
len: 18
d_gene: TRBD2
v_gene: TRBV3-1/TRBV3-2
CDR3nt: TGTGCCAGCAGCCAAGACTCTGCACTAGCGGGAGGTGATCATGAGCAGTTCTTC
CDR3aa: CASSQDSALAGGDHEQFF

j_gene: TRBJ2-7
abundance: -
len: 15
d_gene: -
v_gene: TRBV28
CDR3nt: TGTGCCAGCAAAAAACCGGGTCCAATTTCCTACGAGCAGTACTTC
CDR3aa: CASKKPGPISYEQYF

j_gene: TRBJ2-1
abundance: -
len: 14
d_gene: TRBD2
v_gene: TRBV24-1
CDR3nt: TGTGCCACCATACTAGCGGGAGGGCCTGCTGAGCAGTTCTTC
CDR3aa: CATILAGGPAEQFF

j_gene: TRBJ2-2
abundance: few
len: 16
d_gene: TRBD1
v_gene: TRBV6-4
CDR3nt: TGTGCCAGCAGTGACTCCCCAGGGGGGAACACCGGGGAGCTGTTTTTT
CDR3aa: CASSDSPGGNTGELFF

j_gene: TRBJ2-7
abundance: once
len: 12
d_gene: -
v_gene: TRBV15
CDR3nt: TGTGCCACCAGCAAGAAGGATTACGAGCAGTACTTC
CDR3aa: CATSKKDYEQYF